This TCR beta chain was profiled in a study of blood T cell repertoires in COVID-19. Overall study context: COVID-19 samples collected from the United States, Italy and Spain covered acute and convalescent phases. Sources were T cells, B-cell-depleted T cells, or PBMCs; the material itself was cDNA or gDNA.

Original methodology: Reference gene primers were amplified, and this amplification served to estimate nucleated cell counts. Assay: immunoSEQ multiplex PCR; the TCRdb copy retains only in-frame clones and omits some. V, J and clone size are those of that table, while D and trimming were read from the DNA. Of 150,000 to 200,000 clones in the sample, 60% to 85% were seen once. A few counts support this clone. Sequenced sample: peripheral blood. The TCR comes from a woman between 50 and 59 years old with active or convalescent COVID-19.

The CDR3 region has the DNA TGTGCCAGCTCACTTTTCGACAGGGGACAGCCCCAGCATTTT. It is translated as CASSLFDRGQPQHF. This rearrangement joins TRBV18 to TRBJ1-5; 8 bases match TRBD1. Germline V gene data show CDR1 as KGHSH and CDR2 as LQKENI. This CDR3 contains 14 residues. V gave up 4 bases and J gave up 7 bases; unmatched junction bases: 6.